The 22 T cell receptor beta chains listed next were all sequenced from one sample in a study of cytomegalovirus exposure and HLA in healthy donors (dated by TCRdb to 2016 to 2017). Library method: the immunoSEQ multiplex PCR assay. A mixture of 60 forward primers for TCR Vbeta segments and 13 reverse primers for TCR Jbeta segments was used in the multiplex PCR. The clones in this table, taken by TCRdb from immuneACCESS, are in-frame only. Not every clone is retained; where verified, under half of the shortfall comes from an unresolved V gene, and the cause of the rest is unknown. This sample holds around 300,000 clones; roughly 90% were observed only once. Roughly 2.1% of the sample lies in the top ten. Sequenced: PBMCs. The receptor source for this set is a woman under 30 in good health and CMV-seronegative.

The chain couples TRBV9 to TRBJ2-1; 10 positions agree with TRBD2. The CDR3 is made up of 14 amino acids. The ends lost 6 bases at V and 6 bases at J; junction bases unmatched: 6. Germline V gene lookup returns CDR1 SGDLS and CDR2 YYNGEE. As DNA, the CDR3 is TGTGCCAGCAACTCAGCGGGGGGGCCCAATGAGCAGTTCTTC. It yields the protein CASNSAGGPNEQFF.

The CDR3 DNA reads TGTGCCAGCAGCCGCCCCCGGACTAGCGGGGGCAAGACCTACAATGAGCAGTTCTTC. Protein product: CASSRPRTSGGKTYNEQFF. V gene TRBV7-2 combines with J gene TRBJ2-1, with TRBD2 identical over 13 bases. V was pared by 5 bases and J by 2 bases, with 12 bases of the junction left unmatched. CDR1 and CDR2 from the germline V gene are SGHTA and FQGNSA. The CDR3 runs 19 residues.

This sequence joins TRBV9 and TRBJ2-5, with TRBD1 matching 10 bases. V lost 3 bases, J lost 5 bases, and 10 bases stayed unmatched. CDR3 size: 16 residues. The V gene's germline CDR1 is SGDLS and CDR2 YYNGEE. CDR3 protein: CASSEGDRGGGETQYF. For the CDR3, the DNA is TGTGCCAGCAGCGAGGGGGACAGGGGAGGCGGGGAGACCCAGTACTTC.

In DNA, the CDR3 is TGTGCCAGTAACAGGGACAATGAAAAACTGTTTTTT. Amino acids: CASNRDNEKLFF. The V call is TRBV9, the J call TRBJ1-4; D may be TRBD1 (6 bases). The CDR3 is 12 residues long. CDR1 and CDR2 from the germline V gene are SGDLS and YYNGEE. V shed 8 bases and J shed 5 bases, with 10 bases lying between them.

The V call is TRBV5-4, the J call TRBJ1-5, with D maybe TRBD1 (5 bases). V was shortened by 0 bases and J by 2 bases, with 12 bases between the two germline ends. Per the germline V gene, CDR1 is SGHNT and CDR2 is YYREEE (reference sequence). The CDR3 length is 16 residues. Written as DNA, the CDR3 is TGTGCCAGCAGCTTGGACGGGGGACGGGGCAATCAGCCCCAGCATTTT. Its translation is CASSLDGGRGNQPQHF.

The chain uses TRBV12-2 and TRBJ1-4. TRBV12-2 is a known pseudogene. CDR3 length: 15 residues. The CDR3 DNA is TGTGCAAGTCGCTTAGTTGAGTTAACTAATGAAAAACTGTTTTTT. Protein: CASRLVELTNEKLFF.

This clone was counted a few times. V gene TRBV19 combines with J gene TRBJ2-3; TRBD2 matches 11 bases. CDR3 size: 14 residues. V was pared by 9 bases and J by 3 bases, with 5 bases of the junction left unmatched. Germline CDR1 and CDR2: LNHDA and SQIVND (reference sequence). The CDR3 region is CASKTSGATDTQYF. The DNA for the CDR3 is TGTGCCAGCAAGACTAGCGGGGCAACAGATACGCAGTATTTT.

The chain carries TRBV5-1 and TRBJ2-2; TRBD1 matches 9 bases. Unmatched junction bases numbered 7, after V lost 4 bases and J lost 6 bases. CDR1 SGHRS and CDR2 YFSETQ come from the germline V gene. The CDR3 extends over 15 amino acids. Written as DNA, the CDR3 is TGCGCCAGCAGCACCACAGGGGGCTTGGCCGGGGAGCTGTTTTTT. Its protein is CASSTTGGLAGELFF.

This clone was observed a few times. V is TRBV29-1 and J is TRBJ1-1; possible D gene TRBD1, 5 bases. This CDR3 is built from 12 residues. V was pared by 7 bases and J by 2 bases, with 11 bases between. In germline, CDR1 is SQVTM, CDR2 ANQGSEA. The CDR3 region has the DNA TGCAGCGCCCTGGGGGGTAACACTGAAGCTTTCTTT. Translated, it gives CSALGGNTEAFF.

The chain carries TRBV6-6 and TRBJ1-2, with 7 bases identical to TRBD1. CDR1 MNHNY and CDR2 SVGAGI come from the germline V gene (reference sequence). The J segment lost 6 bases and the V segment lost 9 bases, leaving 7 bases of the junction unmatched. The CDR3 loop spans 12 amino acids. As DNA, the CDR3 is TGTGCCAGTCTCAGGGGGTCTAATGGCTACACCTTC. It is translated as CASLRGSNGYTF.

As DNA, the CDR3 is TGTGCCAGCAATGGACAGGGGGCGGTCACCGGGGAGCTGTTTTTT. Its translation: CASNGQGAVTGELFF. The V and J genes are TRBV7-9 and TRBJ2-2; 11 bases agree with TRBD1. CDR1 is SEHNR and CDR2 is FQNEAQ in the germline V gene (reference sequence). The CDR3 totals 15 residues. J gave up 4 bases and V 7 bases, and 5 bases lay outside the gene matches.

The chain combines TRBV18 with TRBJ2-1; tentative D call: TRBD2 (7 bases). CDR1 and CDR2 (germline): KGHSH, LQKENI. The CDR3 sequence is 15 residues long. Between the trimmed V and J ends, which lost 3 bases and 7 bases, there was a span of 16 bases. CDR3 coding DNA: TGTGCCAGCTCACCTGCGGGGGCGAGTCGGAATGAGCAGTTCTTC. Amino acids: CASSPAGASRNEQFF. The whole variable domain, remainder taken from reference TRBV18 and TRBJ2-1, is NAGVMQNPRHLVRRRGQEARLRCSPMKGHSHVYWYRQLPEEGLKFMVYLQKENIIDESGMPKERFSAEFPKEGPSILRIQQVVRGDSAAYFCASSPAGASRNEQFFGPGTRLTVL.

The CDR3 DNA reads as TGTGCTGTAAACAGGGGTTACGAGCAGTACTTC. As protein: CAVNRGYEQYF. V and J are TRBV12-5 and TRBJ2-7; 7 nucleotides line up with TRBD1. This CDR3 contains 11 residues. After removal of 11 bases from V and 4 bases from J, the junction contained 5 bases not matched to a gene. The germline CDR1 and CDR2 sequences are LGHNT and FRNRAP.

V is TRBV29-1 and J is TRBJ2-7; 15 bases line up with TRBD2. This CDR3 contains 15 residues. Germline CDR1 SQVTM, CDR2 ANQGSEA. The V segment lost 5 bases and the J segment 7 bases; nucleotides outside the gene matches: 9. The CDR3 reads CSVSLGLAGGPEQYF. The CDR3 DNA is TGCAGCGTTTCCCTAGGACTAGCGGGGGGGCCTGAGCAGTACTTC.

This clone appeared once. The chain employs TRBV19 and TRBJ1-5, with 7 bases matching TRBD1. The germline CDR1 and CDR2 sequences are LNHDA and SQIVND (reference sequence). V lost 4 bases, J lost 6 bases, and 9 bases stayed unmatched. There are 15 residues in the CDR3. The CDR3 nucleotides read TGTGCCAGTAGTAAAAAGGGGGCTTGGACTCAGCCCCAGCATTTT. It translates to CASSKKGAWTQPQHF.

The chain employs TRBV7-3 and TRBJ1-2; 9 nucleotides match TRBD1. Germline loops: CDR1 SGHTA, CDR2 FQGTGA. With V trimmed by 4 bases and J by 4 bases, 13 bases remained unmatched. CDR3 length: 17 residues. The CDR3 region has the DNA TGTGCCAGCAGCTCACAGGGGGCTAGGTCCTTGGGCTATGGCTACACCTTC. It specifies CASSSQGARSLGYGYTF.

V gene TRBV5-1 combines with J gene TRBJ1-5; TRBD1 aligns across 7 bases. This CDR3 region has 13 residues. V lost 7 bases to trimming and J lost 4 bases; unmatched junction nucleotides: 5. The germline V gene encodes CDR1 SGHRS and CDR2 YFSETQ. The CDR3 DNA is TGCGCCAGCCGGACAGGAGCTAATCAGCCCCAGCATTTT. The encoded protein is CASRTGANQPQHF. Full variable domain (rest looked up from reference TRBV5-1 and TRBJ1-5): KAGVTQTPRYLIKTRGQQVTLSCSPISGHRSVSWYQQTPGQGLQFLFEYFSETQRNKGNFPGRFSGRQFSNSRSEMNVSTLELGDSALYLCASRTGANQPQHFGDGTRLSIL.

V gene TRBV5-1 combines with J gene TRBJ1-2, with 8 positions matching TRBD1. CDR1 and CDR2 (germline): SGHRS, YFSETQ. CDR3 length: 15 amino acids. V shed 0 bases, J shed 4 bases, and the junction held 5 bases outside the gene matches. For the CDR3, the DNA is TGCGCCAGCAGCTTGGGGACAGGGACGGCCTATGGCTACACCTTC. It translates to CASSLGTGTAYGYTF. The full variable domain, completed using reference TRBV5-1 and TRBJ1-2, is KAGVTQTPRYLIKTRGQQVTLSCSPISGHRSVSWYQQTPGQGLQFLFEYFSETQRNKGNFPGRFSGRQFSNSRSEMNVSTLELGDSALYLCASSLGTGTAYGYTFGSGTRLTVV.

The CDR3 coding sequence is TGCGCCAGCAGCATAACCCACCAGGGGTCAGATACGCAGTATTTT. Translation: CASSITHQGSDTQYF. The rearrangement joins TRBV23-1 to TRBJ2-3; a possible D gene is TRBD1 (6 bases). TRBV23-1 is sorted into the ORF group, with uncertain function. Between the trimmed V and J ends, which lost 6 bases and 4 bases, there was a span of 17 bases. The CDR3 consists of 15 residues.

The rearrangement links TRBV5-1 to TRBJ1-2, with 8 bases matching TRBD1. The ends lost 2 bases at V and 7 bases at J; junction bases unmatched: 4. The CDR3 length is 13 residues. Germline loops: CDR1 SGHRS, CDR2 YFSETQ. For the CDR3, the DNA is TGCGCCAGCAGCTTAGGACAGGGTGCTGGCTACACCTTC. This gives the protein CASSLGQGAGYTF.

The chain recombines TRBV14 with TRBJ1-1, with 9 bases lining up with TRBD1. The germline CDR1 and CDR2 sequences are SGHDN and FVKESK. CDR3 length equals 14 residues. V was clipped by 2 bases and J by 4 bases; unmatched bases: 2. CDR3 sequence: CASSQHRGPTEAFF. CDR3 bases: TGTGCCAGCAGCCAACACAGGGGGCCCACTGAAGCTTTCTTT.

This clone was detected once. The chain carries TRBV12-5 and TRBJ1-1; 7 bases match TRBD1. CDR3 length: 19 residues. CDR1 and CDR2 from the germline V gene are LGHNT and FRNRAP. V lost 3 bases and J lost 5; bases outside the gene matches: 21. The CDR3 DNA is TGTGCTAGTGGTTTCCCCCGGCCTATCGACAGGGAATTAGGGACTGAAGCTTTCTTT. It translates to CASGFPRPIDRELGTEAFF.